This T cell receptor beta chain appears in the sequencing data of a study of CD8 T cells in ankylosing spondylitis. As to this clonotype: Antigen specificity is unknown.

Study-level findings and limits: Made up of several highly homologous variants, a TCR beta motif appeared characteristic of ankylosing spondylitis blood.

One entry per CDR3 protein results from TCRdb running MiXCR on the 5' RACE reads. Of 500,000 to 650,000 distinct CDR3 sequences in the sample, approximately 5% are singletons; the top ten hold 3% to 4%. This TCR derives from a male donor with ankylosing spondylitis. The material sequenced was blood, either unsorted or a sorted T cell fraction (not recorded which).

CDR3 coding DNA: TGTGCCAGCAGCTTGGCCGTACTCTTCTCTGGAAACACCATATATTTT. Protein product: CASSLAVLFSGNTIYF. V usage is TRBV5-5 and J usage is TRBJ1-3; D uncertain. CDR3 length equals 16 residues. CDR1 and CDR2 (germline): SGHKS, YYEKEE (reference sequence). V lost 0 bases to trimming and J lost 0 bases, with 10 bases between them.